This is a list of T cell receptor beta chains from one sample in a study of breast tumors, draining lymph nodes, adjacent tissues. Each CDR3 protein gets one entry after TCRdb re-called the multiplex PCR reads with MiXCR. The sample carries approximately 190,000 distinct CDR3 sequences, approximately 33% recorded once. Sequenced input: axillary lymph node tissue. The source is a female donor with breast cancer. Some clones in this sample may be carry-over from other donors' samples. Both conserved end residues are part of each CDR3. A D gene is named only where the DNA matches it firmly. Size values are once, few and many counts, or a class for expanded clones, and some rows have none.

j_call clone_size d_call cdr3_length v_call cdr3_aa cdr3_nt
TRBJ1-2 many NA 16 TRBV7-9 CASTLLSQPENYGHTF TGTGCCAGCACCTTGTTATCCCAGCCCGAAAACTATGGCCACACCTTC
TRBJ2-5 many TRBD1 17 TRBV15 CATSRRAGQGESGTQYF TGTGCCACCAGCAGGAGGGCGGGACAGGGAGAATCGGGGACCCAGTACTTC
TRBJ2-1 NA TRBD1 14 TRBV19 CPSSMGTGGNEQFF TGTCCCAGTAGTATGGGGACAGGGGGCAATGAGCAGTTCTTC
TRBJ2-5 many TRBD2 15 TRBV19 CASSHGTSGSETQYF TGTGCCAGTAGCCACGGGACTAGCGGGAGTGAGACCCAGTACTTC
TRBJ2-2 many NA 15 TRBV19 CASRKGQGLAGELFF TGTGCCAGTAGAAAGGGACAGGGACTAGCCGGGGAGCTGTTTTTT
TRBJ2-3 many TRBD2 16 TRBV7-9 CASSPTAGTRTDTQYF TGTGCCAGCAGTCCTACAGCAGGGACTAGAACAGATACGCAGTATTTT
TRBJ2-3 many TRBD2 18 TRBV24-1 CATSDNGLAGGSTDTQYF TGTGCCACCAGTGATAACGGACTAGCGGGGGGGAGCACAGATACGCAGTATTTT
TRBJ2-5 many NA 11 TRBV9 CASSSGLTKYF TGTGCCAGCAGCTCCGGACTGACAAAATACTTC
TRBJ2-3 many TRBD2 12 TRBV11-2 CASSKGPGGQYF TGTGCCAGCAGCAAGGGCCCGGGGGGGCAGTATTTT
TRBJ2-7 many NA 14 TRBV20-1 CSATPQRSSYEQYF TGCAGTGCAACACCCCAGCGGAGCTCCTACGAGCAGTACTTC
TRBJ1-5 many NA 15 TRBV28 CATHRQGNSNQPQHF TGTGCCACACACCGACAAGGGAATAGCAATCAGCCCCAGCATTTT
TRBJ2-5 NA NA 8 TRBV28 CASSAQYF TGTGCCAGCAGTGCCCAGTACTTC
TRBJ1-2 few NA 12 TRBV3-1 CASSQGGAGYTF TGTGCCAGCAGCCAAGGGGGGGCCGGATACACCTTC
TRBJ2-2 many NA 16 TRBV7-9 CASTDSTLSGTGELFF TGTGCCAGCACCGACAGTACCTTAAGCGGCACCGGGGAGCTGTTTTTT
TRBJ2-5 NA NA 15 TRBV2 CASSVVGDNQETQYF TGTGCCAGCAGTGTTGTGGGGGACAACCAAGAGACCCAGTACTTC
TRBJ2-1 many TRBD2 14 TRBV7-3 CASSWGFSGGEQFF TGTGCCAGCAGTTGGGGGTTCTCCGGGGGGGAGCAGTTCTTC
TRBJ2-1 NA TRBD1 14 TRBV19 CASTRTGENNEQFF TGTGCCAGTACCCGGACAGGGGAGAACAATGAGCAGTTCTTC
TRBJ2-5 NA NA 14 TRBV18 CASSSGQLQETQYF TGTGCCAGCTCATCTGGACAGCTCCAAGAGACCCAGTACTTC
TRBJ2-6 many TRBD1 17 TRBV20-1 CSARMTGRSSGANVLTF TGCAGTGCTAGAATGACAGGGAGAAGCTCTGGGGCCAACGTCCTGACTTTC
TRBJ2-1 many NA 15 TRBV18 CASSPRTGDNNEQFF TGTGCCAGCTCACCACGCACAGGAGATAACAATGAGCAGTTCTTC
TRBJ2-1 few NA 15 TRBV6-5 CASSKGQPSGDEQFF TGTGCCAGCAGTAAGGGACAGCCGTCGGGGGATGAGCAGTTCTTC
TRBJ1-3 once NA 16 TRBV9 CASSVGQTGSGNTIYF TGTGCCAGCAGCGTAGGCCAGACAGGCTCTGGAAACACCATATATTTT